This T cell receptor beta chain stems from a study of metastatic and nonmetastatic thyroid tumors. The overall study: From malignant and benign thyroid patients, repertoires in blood and in tumor or nodule tissue were compared.

General study results and limits: Benign nodules reportedly had significantly lower TCR beta diversity than malignant thyroid tumors in blood and tumor.

Nobody among the patients had been given any treatment before thyroid surgery. Authors' analysis steps: A distant-metastasis classifier for papillary thyroid cancer was built using CDR3 differences across clinicopathological groups. TCRdb re-called the PCR reads through MiXCR. In this record, the V and J calls reflect TCRdb's handling and not the investigators' own analysis. The sample has 100,000 or so clones, 15% seen once. This clone has ten or more counts. No antigen is known for it. V shed 7 bases, J shed 5 bases, and the junction held 6 bases outside the gene matches. Germline assignment: CDR1 LNHDA and CDR2 SQIVND (reference sequence). This CDR3 region has 14 residues.

The clonotype comes from a female donor with papillary thyroid cancer or a benign thyroid nodule (not recorded which). Some clones in this sample may be carry-over from other donors' samples. This chain links TRBV19 with TRBJ1-5, with 9 bases lining up with TRBD1. Sample: blood. The CDR3: CASTHWTGDQPQHF. In DNA form, the CDR3 reads TGTGCCAGTACGCACTGGACAGGGGATCAGCCCCAGCATTTT.